This T cell receptor (beta chain) was captured in a study of T cell clonality in common variable immunodeficiency. This clone showed up many times. The CDR3 goes on 3 residues after the read ends, and that part is filled in from the germline J gene. TCRdb's table, derived via immunoSEQ multiplex PCR, lists solely in-frame clones and lacks some. This sample has about 55,000 clones and no singletons, with 0.83% in the ten largest. Per the germline V gene, CDR1 is SGHTA and CDR2 is FQGNSA. CDR3 length: 14 amino acids. V was pared by 1 base and J by 3 bases, with 0 bases of the junction left unmatched. The chain carries TRBV7-2 and TRBJ1-3, with TRBD1 identical over 7 bases. Sequencing was performed on peripheral blood mononuclear cells. This TCR was recovered from a person between 18 and 75 years old in good health. This CDR3 reads CASSLDRGGNTIYF. The sequenced part of the CDR3 DNA is TGTGCCAGCAGCTTAGACAGGGGTGGAAACACC.